This entry describes one T cell receptor (beta chain). This entry belongs to a study of cytomegalovirus exposure and HLA in healthy donors. Researchers ran the PCR with 60 Vbeta and 13 Jbeta primers. Some clones are missing from TCRdb's copy, which holds only in-frame ones; the method was immunoSEQ multiplex PCR. Here the sample spans around 130,000 clones, roughly 77% being singletons. The germline V gene encodes CDR1 MNHEY and CDR2 SVGAGI. CDR3 size: 14 residues. V dropped 6 bases and J dropped 0 bases, with 11 bases sitting between them. The sequence derives from a man aged 25 to 40 in good health and CMV-seronegative. Sample: PBMCs. The rearrangement uses TRBV6-5 and TRBJ1-1, with a tentative D call TRBD1 (6 bases). The CDR3 DNA is TGTGCCAGCAGACAGGACAGTTTGAACACTGAAGCTTTCTTT. Translated, it gives CASRQDSLNTEAFF.